Here is one TCR beta chain with its context. The data were obtained in a study of blood T cell repertoires in COVID-19. Method: immunoSEQ multiplex PCR; TCRdb's copy keeps in-frame clones and lacks some. The data contain 35,000 to 40,000 clones, roughly 88% of them singletons. This CDR3 region has 17 residues. Germline values: CDR1 KGHDR, CDR2 SFDVKD. V lost 4 bases to trimming and J lost 4 bases; unmatched junction nucleotides: 13. This sequence originates from a man in his 70s with active COVID-19. The genes are TRBV24-1 and TRBJ2-3; 7 nucleotides align to TRBD2. Sequenced: peripheral blood. CDR3 in amino acids: CATSEIGEGGLADTQYF. CDR3 nucleotides: TGTGCCACCAGTGAGATAGGGGAGGGCGGGCTCGCAGATACGCAGTATTTT.